The present T cell receptor beta chain was sequenced within a study of control samples from healthy donors and cancer patients (dated by TCRdb to 2019 to 2021). Trimming at the junction amounts to 5 bases on V and 3 bases on J, and the germline ends lie 16 bases apart. Spanning cysteine to phenylalanine, the CDR3 consists of 15 amino acids. Of all the DNA, just the CDR3 is kept, 45 bases in frame from base 1. The germline V gene (reference sequence) gives CDR1 as PRHDT and CDR2 as FYEKMQ. With respect to this clone: No cognate antigen has been identified for it. Base qualities were left out, and no much larger clone turns up one base away.

The receptor library was made with the immunoSEQ multiplex PCR assay. TCRdb holds this immuneACCESS table with in-frame rearrangements only. Some clones are missing; in checked studies, unresolved V genes explain under half, and the rest has no known cause. In this sample the table shows 100,000 to 120,000 clones, roughly four fifths of which occur a single time. The top ten clonotypes cover approximately 6.7% of the sample. The clonotype was recovered from a man aged 18 to 30 in good health. The V and J segments used are TRBV13 and TRBJ1-2; the D gene remains uncertain. What was sequenced was blood. The CDR3 corresponds to CASSPAGSLHYGYTF. The bases are TGTGCCAGCAGCCCGGCCGGGTCCTTACACTATGGCTACACCTTC.